The next 27 T cell receptor beta chains were all read from a single sample in a study of T cells expressing NK-cell markers (dated by TCRdb to about 2020). Library preparation used 5' RACE. Sequencing relied on an Illumina HiSeq 2000. TCRdb reprocessed the reads, reporting each CDR3 protein sequence once and no DNA. The sample table on file contains hundreds of thousands of distinct CDR3 sequences. The ten largest make up roughly 3.6% of the sample. The sequenced sample was blood T cells: a sorted CD56 or NKG2C T cell subset, CD4+ or CD8+ T cells, or bulk PBMC T cells (not recorded which). These receptors all come from a man between 18 and 29 years old in good health. Donor details come from another sample of the same person, matched by shared clones.

The J gene is TRBJ2-3, the V gene TRBV12-3 or TRBV12-4; lacking DNA, the TRBD2 call made by TCRdb goes unchecked. The CDR3 sequence is 15 residues long. The CDR3 sequence: CASRIAGGLRDTQYF.

The gene calls are TRBV9 and TRBJ1-2; absent DNA, TCRdb's TRBD1 call cannot be checked. The length of the CDR3 is 14 residues. Germline CDR1 SGDLS, CDR2 YYNGEE. CDR3 amino acids: CASSVAQGVRGYTF. Complete variable domain (other parts from reference TRBV9 and TRBJ1-2): DSGVTQTPKHLITATGQRVTLRCSPRSGDLSVYWYQQSLDQGLQFLIQYYNGEERAKGNILERFSAQQFPDLHSELNLSSLELGDSALYFCASSVAQGVRGYTFGSGTRLTVV.

The chain joins TRBV20-1 to TRBJ2-1; lacking DNA, the TRBD1 call made by TCRdb goes unchecked. The CDR3 is made up of 12 amino acids. Germline-derived CDR1 and CDR2 are DFQATT and SNEGSKA (reference sequence). CDR3: CSARLATGEQFF.

The CDR3 sequence is CATSLGPLKTGSGANVLTF. The gene calls are TRBV24-1 and TRBJ2-6; TCRdb indicates TRBD2, and absent DNA this call remains unverified. This CDR3 spans 19 amino acids. Germline CDR1 and CDR2: KGHDR and SFDVKD.

The V call is TRBV5-1, the J call TRBJ2-1; the D call of TRBD1 rests on TCRdb alone, since no DNA is present to check it. The CDR3 length is 16 residues. Germline CDR1 SGHRS, CDR2 YFSETQ. CDR3 loop: CASSSLGTGRFNEQFF.

V is TRBV20-1 and J is TRBJ1-1; checking the TCRdb D call of TRBD1 is not possible without DNA. The CDR3 length is 13 residues. CDR1 DFQATT and CDR2 SNEGSKA come from the germline V gene (reference sequence). This CDR3 is CSAPTTGNTEAFF.

The chain has TRBV6-5 and TRBJ2-1; TCRdb picks TRBD2, but there is no DNA to check that call. Germline values: CDR1 MNHEY, CDR2 SVGAGI. This CDR3 comprises 16 residues. CDR3 sequence reads: CASSYLAGEGFDEQFF.

The chain joins TRBV12-5 to TRBJ2-3; the D call from TCRdb, TRBD1, cannot be confirmed without DNA. This CDR3 has 15 amino acids. The germline gives CDR1 LGHNT, CDR2 FRNRAP. This chain's CDR3 is CASVPQGEDTDTQYF.

This chain links TRBV29-1 with TRBJ2-7; TCRdb names TRBD2, which stays unverified in the absence of DNA. Germline CDR1 is SQVTM and CDR2 is ANQGSEA. The CDR3 runs 14 residues. CDR3 amino acids: CSAGLAGGPGEQYF.

The J gene is TRBJ2-7, the V gene TRBV7-8; the D gene TCRdb calls, TRBD1, cannot be checked with no DNA. The CDR3 runs to 15 residues. Germline CDR1 SGHVS, CDR2 FQNEAQ. CDR3 in amino acids: CASSPPTGFSYEQYF.

The chain is built from TRBV7-8 and TRBJ2-5; TCRdb lists TRBD1, though no DNA is available to test this call. The CDR3 extends over 13 amino acids. Germline lookup yields CDR1 SGHVS and CDR2 FQNEAQ. The CDR3 loop reads CASRKRGKETQYF.

The chain employs TRBV20-1 and TRBJ1-5; there is no DNA to check the TCRdb D call of TRBD1. Germline V gene sequence: CDR1 DFQATT, CDR2 SNEGSKA (reference sequence). The CDR3 consists of 14 residues. Here the CDR3 reads CSAPPQGPNQPQHF.

The rearrangement links TRBV12-3 or TRBV12-4 to TRBJ2-1; the D call of TRBD2 rests on TCRdb alone, since no DNA is present to check it. The CDR3 has 18 residues. The CDR3 here is CASSLSRLAGGLGDEQFF.

The genes are TRBV6-1 and TRBJ2-1; checking the TCRdb D call of TRBD1 is not possible without DNA. Per germline, CDR1 MNHNS and CDR2 SASEGT. The CDR3 spans 17 residues. CDR3 protein: CASSPAVRDRGPNEQFF.

This rearrangement joins TRBV12-3 or TRBV12-4 to TRBJ1-2. This CDR3 spans 14 amino acids. The chain's CDR3 is CASSWDAANYGYTF.

The chain recombines TRBV4-1 with TRBJ2-5; as DNA is missing, the TRBD2 call by TCRdb cannot be tested. The CDR3 covers 13 residues. Per the germline V gene, CDR1 is MGHRA and CDR2 is YSYEKL. The CDR3 protein is CASNQLAGETQYF.

The chain recombines TRBV6-5 with TRBJ1-3; TCRdb names TRBD1, which stays unverified in the absence of DNA. The CDR3 has 15 amino acids. The germline gives CDR1 MNHEY, CDR2 SVGAGI. CDR3 protein: CASSYGQGAGNTIYF.

The chain uses TRBV28 and TRBJ2-7; with no DNA, the TCRdb D assignment of TRBD1 cannot be verified. The germline CDR1 and CDR2 sequences are MDHEN and SYDVKM. There are 16 residues in the CDR3. The CDR3 protein is CASSLEGAVSSYEQYF.

The CDR3: CSAPSINRNTQYF. The chain combines TRBV20-1 with TRBJ2-3. Germline V gives CDR1 DFQATT, CDR2 SNEGSKA (reference sequence). There are 13 residues in the CDR3.

J is TRBJ2-1 and V is TRBV14; with no DNA, the TCRdb D assignment of TRBD1 cannot be verified. This CDR3 is 12 amino acids long. From germline, CDR1 is SGHDN and CDR2 FVKESK. CDR3 amino acids: CASSQAVGHQFF.

The chain employs TRBV20-1 and TRBJ2-5; as DNA is missing, the TRBD2 call by TCRdb cannot be tested. The CDR3 is 14 amino acids. Germline lookup yields CDR1 DFQATT and CDR2 SNEGSKA (reference sequence). The CDR3 protein is CSAAATSPPQTQYF.

The V call is TRBV6-5, the J call TRBJ2-5. Germline V gives CDR1 MNHEY, CDR2 SVGAGI. The length of the CDR3 is 13 residues. The CDR3 region is CASSYRELGTQYF.

This chain uses TRBV29-1 with TRBJ2-3. CDR1 and CDR2 from the germline V gene are SQVTM and ANQGSEA. The CDR3 is made up of 14 amino acids. This CDR3 reads CSVGESGNTDTQYF.

The chain joins TRBV7-9 to TRBJ2-1; no DNA is available, so the TRBD2 call from TCRdb remains unchecked. This CDR3 is 12 amino acids long. Germline V gene data show CDR1 as SEHNR and CDR2 as FQNEAQ (reference sequence). The CDR3 is CASSSLRERPFF.

This chain joins TRBV10-3 and TRBJ2-1; TCRdb returns TRBD2, unconfirmable since there is no DNA. Per the germline V gene, CDR1 is ENHRY and CDR2 is SYGVKD. The CDR3 has 12 residues. CDR3 loop: CAIMDSENEQFF.

CDR3 residues: CSASSSSANQPQHF. The chain is built from TRBV20-1 and TRBJ1-5. The CDR3 consists of 14 residues. Germline assignment: CDR1 DFQATT and CDR2 SNEGSKA (reference sequence).

This chain joins TRBV25-1 and TRBJ2-2. The CDR3 totals 15 residues. Germline assignment: CDR1 MGHDK and CDR2 SYGVNS. This CDR3 reads CASTLGFANTGELFF.